The source of this TCR beta chain is a study of CD8 T cells in Susac syndrome. Reverse transcription of roughly 0.5 to 1 ug RNA was carried out with random hexamers. Via MiXCR, TCRdb re-called the immunoSEQ multiplex PCR reads, giving one row per CDR3 protein. The table lists about 210,000 distinct CDR3 sequences, about 95% of them singletons. The CDR3 consists of 17 residues. V was clipped by 6 bases and J by 6 bases; unmatched bases: 17. Germline CDR1 and CDR2: SQVTM and ANQGSEA. Sequenced sample: CD4+ T cells from PBMCs. This sequence joins TRBV29-1 and TRBJ2-1; 10 bases are a match to TRBD2. The clonotype originates from a human donor with multiple sclerosis. This chain's CDR3 is CSVMPLRGSGRPNEQFF. The CDR3 DNA reads as TGCAGCGTCATGCCCCTCCGGGGTAGCGGGAGGCCCAATGAGCAGTTCTTC.